The 15 T cell receptor beta chains reported below all come from one sample, sequenced in a study of blood T cell repertoires in COVID-19. Produced via immunoSEQ multiplex PCR; TCRdb's table is partial and in-frame only. Of approximately 310,000 clones listed, around 87% were seen once; the top ten hold 7.8%. Sequenced input: peripheral blood. The receptor set was obtained from a woman aged 45-60 years who had recovered from COVID-19.

The DNA of the CDR3 is TGTGCCAGCAGCTTGGAGGGGTTTAGGAACACTGAAGCTTTCTTT. Translating it yields CASSLEGFRNTEAFF. The rearrangement uses TRBV5-6 and TRBJ1-1; tentative D call: TRBD1 (5 bases). Germline V gives CDR1 SGHDT, CDR2 YYEEEE. The CDR3 runs 15 residues. V was pared by 0 bases and J by 1 base, with 10 bases between.

V is TRBV7-8 and J is TRBJ2-7, with 11 bases that match TRBD1. Trimming at V came to 3 bases and at J to 4 bases, leaving 5 bases not matched to a gene. The germline V gene encodes CDR1 SGHVS and CDR2 FQNEAQ. The CDR3 runs 15 residues. CDR3 amino acids: CASSLSGTGGYEQYF. The CDR3 bases are TGTGCCAGCAGCTTGTCCGGGACAGGGGGATACGAGCAGTACTTC.

In the case of this clone: This sample also contains other DNA sequences that code for the same CDR3. The CDR3 region has the DNA TGTGCCAGCAGCCCACAGGGGGCTGGTACTGAAGCTTTCTTT. As protein: CASSPQGAGTEAFF. The V and J genes are TRBV7-2 and TRBJ1-1; TRBD1 aligns across 9 bases. The CDR3 covers 14 residues. Per the germline V gene, CDR1 is SGHTA and CDR2 is FQGNSA. V lost 5 bases, J lost 5 bases, and 6 bases stayed unmatched.

This chain joins TRBV18 and TRBJ1-1; TRBD1 might be the D (6 bases). Trimming stripped 6 bases from V and 11 bases from J, with 16 bases between. This CDR3 is built from 12 residues. Germline loops: CDR1 KGHSH, CDR2 LQKENI. The CDR3 here is CASSNRQDLAFF. CDR3 DNA: TGTGCCAGCTCTAACCGACAGGATCTGGCTTTCTTT. Drawing the rest from reference TRBV18 and TRBJ1-1, the complete variable domain is NAGVMQNPRHLVRRRGQEARLRCSPMKGHSHVYWYRQLPEEGLKFMVYLQKENIIDESGMPKERFSAEFPKEGPSILRIQQVVRGDSAAYFCASSNRQDLAFFGQGTRLTVV.

The chain combines TRBV7-9 with TRBJ1-1, with TRBD1 matching over 8 bases. CDR3 length equals 15 residues. Germline assignment: CDR1 SEHNR and CDR2 FQNEAQ (reference sequence). Losses at the gene ends were 2 bases for V and 1 base for J; bases not matched to a gene: 3. CDR3 bases: TGTGCCAGCAGCTTACAGGGGGCGGGGAACACTGAAGCTTTCTTT. This codes for CASSLQGAGNTEAFF.

The chain recombines TRBV11-2 with TRBJ2-1; 10 nucleotides match TRBD1. Germline V gene lookup returns CDR1 SGHAT and CDR2 FQNNGV. The V segment lost 3 bases and the J segment 2 bases; nucleotides outside the gene matches: 4. This CDR3 is 16 amino acids long. This CDR3 reads CASSLGGQGAYNEQFF. CDR3 DNA sequence: TGTGCCAGCAGCTTGGGTGGACAGGGGGCCTACAATGAGCAGTTCTTC.

The genes are TRBV29-1 and TRBJ1-1; 7 nucleotides agree with TRBD1. The CDR3 is 13 amino acids. Germline V gene lookup returns CDR1 SQVTM and CDR2 ANQGSEA. The V segment lost 4 bases and the J segment 1 base; nucleotides outside the gene matches: 3. CDR3 sequence (DNA): TGCAGCGTTGGACGGACAGGGAACACTGAAGCTTTCTTT. Translated: CSVGRTGNTEAFF.

Only one count was recorded for this clone. This sequence joins TRBV28 and TRBJ1-2; D unclear. Germline CDR1 MDHEN, CDR2 SYDVKM. The CDR3 consists of 14 residues. The V and J ends lost 6 bases and 4 bases respectively, with 15 bases between them. The CDR3 reads CASSSSIGPYGYTF. CDR3 DNA: TGTGCCAGCAGCTCTAGCATAGGGCCCTATGGCTACACCTTC.

The chain recombines TRBV5-1 with TRBJ2-1; 14 positions match TRBD2. After removal of 4 bases from V and 6 bases from J, the junction contained 6 bases not matched to a gene. The CDR3 sequence is 16 residues long. Germline V gene lookup returns CDR1 SGHRS and CDR2 YFSETQ. In DNA, the CDR3 is TGCGCCAGCAGCACCGGGACTAGCGGGAGTGGCAATGAGCAGTTCTTC. This encodes CASSTGTSGSGNEQFF.

This chain uses TRBV30 with TRBJ2-5; TRBD2 matches at 8 bases. The junction had 4 bases not matched to a gene; V was cut back by 5 bases and J by 5 bases. Looked up from germline, CDR1 is GTSNPN and CDR2 is SVGIG (reference sequence). The CDR3 is made up of 12 amino acids. Here the CDR3 reads CAWGRGVETQYF. The CDR3 DNA sequence: TGTGCCTGGGGGCGGGGGGTTGAGACCCAGTACTTC.

V usage is TRBV15 and J usage is TRBJ2-1, with D possibly matching TRBD2 (5 bases). Germline V lookup: CDR1 LNHNV, CDR2 YYDKDF (reference sequence). The V end was cut by 3 bases, the J end by 4 bases, with 13 bases between. The CDR3 has 15 residues. As DNA, the CDR3 is TGTGCCACCAGCAGCGGGGATAGAGCTTACAATGAGCAGTTCTTC. Its translation is CATSSGDRAYNEQFF. The variable domain in full, with the rest retrieved from reference TRBV15 and TRBJ2-1, is DAMVIQNPRYQVTQFGKPVTLSCSQTLNHNVMYWYQQKSSQAPKLLFHYYDKDFNNEADTPDNFQSRRPNTSFCFLDIRSPGLGDTAMYLCATSSGDRAYNEQFFGPGTRLTVL.

J is TRBJ1-4 and V is TRBV6-1; D not certain. This CDR3 has 14 residues. In germline, CDR1 is MNHNS, CDR2 SASEGT. The V end lost 6 bases, the J end lost 8 bases, and 16 bases lay between the germline ends. The CDR3 protein is CASSWTGSREKLFF. The CDR3, as DNA: TGTGCCAGCAGCTGGACTGGATCTCGAGAAAAACTGTTTTTT.

The chain links TRBV7-8 to TRBJ2-7; 7 nucleotides line up with TRBD1. The CDR3 has 17 amino acids. The ends lost 1 base at V and 1 base at J; junction bases unmatched: 10. In germline, CDR1 is SGHVS, CDR2 FQNEAQ. As DNA, the CDR3 is TGTGCCAGCAGCTTAGTATGGGGACGACAGGGATCCTACGAGCAGTACTTC. Translation: CASSLVWGRQGSYEQYF.

The V call is TRBV10-3, the J call TRBJ2-6; 10 positions agree with TRBD1. The CDR3 runs to 17 residues. J lost 0 bases, V lost 6 bases, and 5 bases had no gene match. Per the germline V gene, CDR1 is ENHRY and CDR2 is SYGVKD. Here the CDR3 reads CAISAGTGDSGANVLTF. CDR3 bases: TGTGCCATCAGCGCTGGGACAGGGGACTCTGGGGCCAACGTCCTGACTTTC.

The DNA of the CDR3 is TGTGCCAGCAGCCGAACGGGACAGGTATATGAAAAACTGTTTTTT. Translation gives CASSRTGQVYEKLFF. J is TRBJ1-4 and V is TRBV3-1 (or the pseudogene TRBV3-2), with TRBD1 matching 8 bases. This CDR3 contains 15 residues. The V gene's germline CDR1 is LGHDT and CDR2 YNNKEL (reference sequence). The ends lost 4 bases at V and 6 bases at J; junction bases unmatched: 7.